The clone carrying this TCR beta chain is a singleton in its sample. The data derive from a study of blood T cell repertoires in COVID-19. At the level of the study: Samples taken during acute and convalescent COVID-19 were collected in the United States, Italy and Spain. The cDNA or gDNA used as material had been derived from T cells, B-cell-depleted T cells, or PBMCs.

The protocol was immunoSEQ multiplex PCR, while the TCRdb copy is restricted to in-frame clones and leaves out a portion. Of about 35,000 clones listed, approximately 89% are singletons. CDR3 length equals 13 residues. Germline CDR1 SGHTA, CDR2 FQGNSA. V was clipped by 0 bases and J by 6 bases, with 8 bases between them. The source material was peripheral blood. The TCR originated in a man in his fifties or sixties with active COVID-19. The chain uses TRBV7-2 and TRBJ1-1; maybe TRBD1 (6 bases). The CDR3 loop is CASSLARGAEAFF. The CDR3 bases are TGTGCCAGCAGCTTAGCCAGGGGCGCTGAAGCTTTCTTT.